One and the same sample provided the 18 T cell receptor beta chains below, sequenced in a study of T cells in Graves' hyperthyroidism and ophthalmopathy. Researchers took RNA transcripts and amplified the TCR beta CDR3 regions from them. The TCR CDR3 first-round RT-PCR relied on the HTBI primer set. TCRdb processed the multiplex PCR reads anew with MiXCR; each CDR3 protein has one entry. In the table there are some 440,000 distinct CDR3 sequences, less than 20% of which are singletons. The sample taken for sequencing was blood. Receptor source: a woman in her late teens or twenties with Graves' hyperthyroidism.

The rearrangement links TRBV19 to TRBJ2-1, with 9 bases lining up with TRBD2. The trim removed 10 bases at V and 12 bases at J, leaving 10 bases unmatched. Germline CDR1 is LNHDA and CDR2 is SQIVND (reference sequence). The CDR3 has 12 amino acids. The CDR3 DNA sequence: TGTGCCACCTCAGCGGGAGGTATCGCGCAGTTCTTC. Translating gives CATSAGGIAQFF.

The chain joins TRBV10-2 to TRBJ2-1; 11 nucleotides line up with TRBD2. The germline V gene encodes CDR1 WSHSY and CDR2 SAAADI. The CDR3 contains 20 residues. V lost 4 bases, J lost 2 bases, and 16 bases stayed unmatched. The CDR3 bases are TGCGCCAGCAGTGGGTCAGGGTCTAGCGGGAGGACGGGTACCTACAATGAGCAGTTCTTC. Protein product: CASSGSGSSGRTGTYNEQFF.

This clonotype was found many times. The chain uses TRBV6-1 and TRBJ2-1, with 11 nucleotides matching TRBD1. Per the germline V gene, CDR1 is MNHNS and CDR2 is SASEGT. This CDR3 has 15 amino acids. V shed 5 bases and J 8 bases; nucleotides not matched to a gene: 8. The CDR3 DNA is TGTGCCAGCAGTTCCCGCGGACAGGGGGCAGATGAGCAGTTCTTC. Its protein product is CASSSRGQGADEQFF.

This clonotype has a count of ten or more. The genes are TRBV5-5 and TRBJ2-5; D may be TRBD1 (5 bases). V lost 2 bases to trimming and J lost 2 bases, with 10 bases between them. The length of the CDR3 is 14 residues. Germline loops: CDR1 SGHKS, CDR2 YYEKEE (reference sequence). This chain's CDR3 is CASSFSTGQETQYF. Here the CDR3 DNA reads TGTGCCAGCAGCTTTAGTACAGGACAAGAGACCCAGTACTTC.

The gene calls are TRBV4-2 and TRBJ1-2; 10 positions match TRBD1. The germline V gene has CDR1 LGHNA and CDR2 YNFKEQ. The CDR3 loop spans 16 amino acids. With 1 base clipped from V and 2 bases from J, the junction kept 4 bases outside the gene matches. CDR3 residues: CASSQVGGQGNYGYTF. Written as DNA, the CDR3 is TGTGCCAGCAGCCAAGTGGGGGGACAGGGGAACTATGGCTACACCTTC.

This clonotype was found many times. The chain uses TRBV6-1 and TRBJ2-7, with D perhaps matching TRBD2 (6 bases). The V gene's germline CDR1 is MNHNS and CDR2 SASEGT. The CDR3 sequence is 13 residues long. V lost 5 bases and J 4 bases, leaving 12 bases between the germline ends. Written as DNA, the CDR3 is TGTGCCAGCAGTCAGGGTGCGGGGTACGAGCAGTACTTC. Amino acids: CASSQGAGYEQYF.

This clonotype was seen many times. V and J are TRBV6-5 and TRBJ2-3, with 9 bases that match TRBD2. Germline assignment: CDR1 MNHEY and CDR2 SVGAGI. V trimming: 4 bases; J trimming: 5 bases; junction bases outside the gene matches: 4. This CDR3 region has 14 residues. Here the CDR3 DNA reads TGTGCCAGCAGTTCCGGACTAGCGAGAGATACGCAGTATTTT. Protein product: CASSSGLARDTQYF.

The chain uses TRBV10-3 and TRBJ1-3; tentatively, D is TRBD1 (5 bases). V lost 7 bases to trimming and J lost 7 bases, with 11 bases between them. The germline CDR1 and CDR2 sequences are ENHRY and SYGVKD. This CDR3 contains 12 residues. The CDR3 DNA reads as TGTGCCATCACCGAGGGGCAGAACACCATATATTTT. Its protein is CAITEGQNTIYF.

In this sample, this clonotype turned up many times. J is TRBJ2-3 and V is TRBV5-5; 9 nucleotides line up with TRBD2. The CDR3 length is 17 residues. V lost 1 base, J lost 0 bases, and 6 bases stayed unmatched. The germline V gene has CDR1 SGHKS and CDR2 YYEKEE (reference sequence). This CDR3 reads CASSLRERGDSTDTQYF. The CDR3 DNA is TGTGCCAGCAGCTTGAGGGAGCGGGGGGATAGCACAGATACGCAGTATTTT.

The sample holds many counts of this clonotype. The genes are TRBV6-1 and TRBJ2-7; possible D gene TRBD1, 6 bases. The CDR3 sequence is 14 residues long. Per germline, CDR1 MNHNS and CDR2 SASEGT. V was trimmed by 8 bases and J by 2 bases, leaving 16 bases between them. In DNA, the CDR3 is TGTGCCAGCGGCCGAAACAGGGAAACCTACGAGCAGTACTTC. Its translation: CASGRNRETYEQYF.

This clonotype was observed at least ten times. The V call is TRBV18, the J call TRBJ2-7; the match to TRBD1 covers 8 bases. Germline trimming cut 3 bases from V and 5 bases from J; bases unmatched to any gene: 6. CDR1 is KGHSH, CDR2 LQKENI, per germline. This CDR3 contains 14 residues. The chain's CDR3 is CASSPGQVNHEQYF. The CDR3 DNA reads TGTGCCAGCTCACCGGGACAGGTGAACCACGAGCAGTACTTC.

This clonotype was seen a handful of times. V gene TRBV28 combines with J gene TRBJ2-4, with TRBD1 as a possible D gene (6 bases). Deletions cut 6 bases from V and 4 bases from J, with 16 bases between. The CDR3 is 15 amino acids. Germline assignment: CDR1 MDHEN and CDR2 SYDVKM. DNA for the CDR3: TGTGCCAGCAGCCTACCTCTAACAGGGAAAAACATTCAGTACTTC. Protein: CASSLPLTGKNIQYF.

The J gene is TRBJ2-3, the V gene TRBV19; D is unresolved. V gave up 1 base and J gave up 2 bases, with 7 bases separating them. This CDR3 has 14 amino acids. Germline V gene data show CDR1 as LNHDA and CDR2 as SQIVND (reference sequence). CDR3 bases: TGTGCCAGTAGTATAGTTTCCTCCACAGATACGCAGTATTTT. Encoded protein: CASSIVSSTDTQYF.

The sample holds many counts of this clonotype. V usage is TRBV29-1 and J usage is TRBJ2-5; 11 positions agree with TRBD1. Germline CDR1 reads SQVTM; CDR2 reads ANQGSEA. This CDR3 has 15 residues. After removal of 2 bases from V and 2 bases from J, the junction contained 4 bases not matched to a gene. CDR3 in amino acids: CSVEPDRGRQETQYF. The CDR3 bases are TGCAGCGTTGAACCGGACAGGGGGCGACAAGAGACCCAGTACTTC.

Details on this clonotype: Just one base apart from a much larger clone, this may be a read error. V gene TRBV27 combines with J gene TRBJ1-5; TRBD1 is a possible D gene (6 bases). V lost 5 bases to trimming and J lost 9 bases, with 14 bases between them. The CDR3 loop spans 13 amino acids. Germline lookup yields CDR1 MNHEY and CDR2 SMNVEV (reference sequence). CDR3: CASSIGGQRPQHF. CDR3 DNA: TGTGCCAGCAGTATCGGGGGGCAGAGGCCCCAGCATTTT.

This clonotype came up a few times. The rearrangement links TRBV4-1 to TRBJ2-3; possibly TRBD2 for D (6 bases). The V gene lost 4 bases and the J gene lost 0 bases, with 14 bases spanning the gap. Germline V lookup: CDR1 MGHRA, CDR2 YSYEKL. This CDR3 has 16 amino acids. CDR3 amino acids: CASSRLGPYSTDTQYF. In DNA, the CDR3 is TGCGCCAGCAGCCGACTAGGACCTTATAGCACAGATACGCAGTATTTT.

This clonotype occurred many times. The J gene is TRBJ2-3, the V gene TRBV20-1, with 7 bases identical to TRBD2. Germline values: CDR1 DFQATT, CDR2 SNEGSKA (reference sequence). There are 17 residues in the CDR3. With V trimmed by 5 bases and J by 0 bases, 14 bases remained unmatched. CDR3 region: CSAQILTSHESTDTQYF. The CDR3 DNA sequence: TGCAGTGCTCAAATACTGACTAGCCACGAAAGCACAGATACGCAGTATTTT.

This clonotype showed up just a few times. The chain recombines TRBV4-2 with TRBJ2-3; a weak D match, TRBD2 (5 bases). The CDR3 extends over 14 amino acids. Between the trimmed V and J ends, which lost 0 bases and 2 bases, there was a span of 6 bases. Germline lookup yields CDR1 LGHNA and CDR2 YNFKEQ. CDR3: CASSQDSDTDTQYF. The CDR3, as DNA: TGTGCCAGCAGCCAAGATAGCGACACAGATACGCAGTATTTT.